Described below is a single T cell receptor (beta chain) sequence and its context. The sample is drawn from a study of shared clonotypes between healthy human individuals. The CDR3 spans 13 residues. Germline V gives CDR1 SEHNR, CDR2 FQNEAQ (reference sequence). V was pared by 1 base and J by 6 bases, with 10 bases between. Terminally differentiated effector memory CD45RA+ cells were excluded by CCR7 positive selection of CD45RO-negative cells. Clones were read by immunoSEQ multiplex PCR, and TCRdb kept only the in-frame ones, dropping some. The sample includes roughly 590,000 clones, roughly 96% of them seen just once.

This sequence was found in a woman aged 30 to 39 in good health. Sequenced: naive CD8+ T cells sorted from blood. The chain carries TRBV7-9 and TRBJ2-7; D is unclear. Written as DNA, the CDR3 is TGTGCCAGCAGCTTAGGTGGCAGTTCCGAGCAGTACTTC. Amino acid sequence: CASSLGGSSEQYF.